Below, 28 T cell receptor beta chains from the same sample are listed, as sequenced in a study of blood T cell repertoires in COVID-19. The assay was immunoSEQ multiplex PCR, and TCRdb's table has in-frame clones only and misses some. This table has about 240,000 clones, 88% appearing once. The material sequenced was peripheral blood. The receptors originated from a middle-aged woman who had recovered from COVID-19.

The chain links TRBV10-3 to TRBJ2-1; TRBD2 might be the D (5 bases). CDR1 is ENHRY, CDR2 SYGVKD, per germline. The CDR3 is 14 amino acids. With 7 bases removed from V and 2 bases from J, the gap between germline ends came to 12 bases. Here the CDR3 DNA reads TGTGCCATCAAGGGAGACCCCGCCTACAATGAGCAGTTCTTC. Protein product: CAIKGDPAYNEQFF.

The rearrangement links TRBV30 to TRBJ2-7; 11 positions match TRBD1. V dropped 3 bases and J dropped 5; count of bases not matched to a gene: 6. CDR3 length equals 14 residues. Germline values: CDR1 GTSNPN, CDR2 SVGIG (reference sequence). CDR3 bases: TGTGCCTGGAGCCCAGGACAGGGGGCGGACGAGCAGTACTTC. This translates into CAWSPGQGADEQYF.

The rearrangement uses TRBV20-1 and TRBJ2-4, with 9 bases lining up with TRBD2. The trim removed 3 bases at V and 6 bases at J, leaving 6 bases unmatched. In germline, CDR1 is DFQATT, CDR2 SNEGSKA (reference sequence). CDR3 length equals 14 residues. The CDR3 protein is CSASPLAGRNIQYF. In DNA, the CDR3 is TGCAGTGCTAGTCCGCTAGCGGGAAGAAACATTCAGTACTTC.

The chain combines TRBV6-2 or TRBV6-3 with TRBJ1-2, with 8 bases identical to TRBD1. CDR1 is MNHEY and CDR2 is SVGEGT in the germline V gene. The V gene end was trimmed by 3 bases and the J gene end by 8 bases; junction bases not matched to a gene: 5. The length of the CDR3 is 13 residues. The CDR3 reads CASSYRQGAGYTF. CDR3 DNA sequence: TGTGCCAGCAGTTATAGGCAGGGGGCCGGCTACACCTTC.

The chain joins TRBV7-2 to TRBJ1-2; 8 nucleotides align to TRBD1. The CDR3 sequence is 14 residues long. Germline V gene lookup returns CDR1 SGHTA and CDR2 FQGNSA. Losses at the gene ends were 3 bases for V and 4 bases for J; bases not matched to a gene: 4. CDR3 nucleotides: TGTGCCAGCAGCTTGGGACAGGCCTTCTATGGCTACACCTTC. This sequence encodes CASSLGQAFYGYTF.

The chain couples TRBV18 to TRBJ2-4, with 7 positions matching TRBD1. Germline V gene sequence: CDR1 KGHSH, CDR2 LQKENI. The CDR3 loop spans 16 amino acids. V dropped 0 bases and J dropped 0; count of bases not matched to a gene: 2. CDR3 in amino acids: CASSPPDRLAKNIQYF. CDR3 DNA sequence: TGTGCCAGCTCACCACCGGACAGGCTAGCCAAAAACATTCAGTACTTC.

The chain recombines TRBV2 with TRBJ1-5; D unresolved. Per germline, CDR1 SNHLY and CDR2 FYNNEI. There are 14 residues in the CDR3. The ends were cut back, 10 bases at V and 0 bases at J, with 13 bases in the middle. The CDR3 sequence: CATQATDSNQPQHF. In DNA form, the CDR3 reads TGTGCCACCCAGGCGACGGATAGCAATCAGCCCCAGCATTTT.

Here the CDR3 DNA reads TGTGCCAGCAGTTACTCCCGGGACACCCACACAGATACGCAGTATTTT. Protein sequence: CASSYSRDTHTDTQYF. This chain joins TRBV6-6 and TRBJ2-3; perhaps TRBD1 as D (6 bases). The V gene's germline CDR1 is MNHNY and CDR2 SVGAGI (reference sequence). The V end was cut by 0 bases, the J end by 2 bases, with 12 bases between. CDR3 length equals 16 residues.

The chain has TRBV2 and TRBJ2-6; 11 bases align to TRBD1. The CDR3 runs to 16 residues. Trimming took 7 bases from V and 4 from J; bases not matched to a gene: 6. From germline, CDR1 is SNHLY and CDR2 FYNNEI. The CDR3 region is CASIRDRGAGANVLTF. CDR3 nucleotides: TGTGCCAGCATTAGGGACAGGGGGGCCGGGGCCAACGTCCTGACTTTC.

The V and J genes are TRBV7-2 and TRBJ1-5, with 7 bases lining up with TRBD1. Unmatched junction bases numbered 7, after V lost 5 bases and J lost 0 bases. Germline values: CDR1 SGHTA, CDR2 FQGNSA. This CDR3 is built from 16 residues. CDR3 amino acids: CASSPLGQSSNQPQHF. CDR3 sequence (DNA): TGTGCCAGCAGCCCACTGGGACAGAGTAGCAATCAGCCCCAGCATTTT.

This clone came up many times. The J gene is TRBJ1-1, the V gene TRBV5-1, with D tentatively TRBD1 (5 bases). V was cut by 7 bases and J by 0 bases, with 16 bases left in between. The CDR3 length is 15 residues. Germline lookup yields CDR1 SGHRS and CDR2 YFSETQ. For the CDR3, the DNA is TGCGCCAGCGGAAGGGGAGGAGTGATGAACACTGAAGCTTTCTTT. It codes for CASGRGGVMNTEAFF.

The V call is TRBV4-3, the J call TRBJ1-2; D is possibly TRBD1 (6 bases). Germline CDR1 LGHNA, CDR2 YSLEER. The CDR3 length is 14 residues. The V and J ends lost 0 bases and 6 bases respectively, with 11 bases between them. The CDR3 loop reads CASSQDAQGNGYTF. DNA for the CDR3: TGCGCCAGCAGCCAAGATGCCCAGGGGAATGGCTACACCTTC.

This sequence joins TRBV5-4 and TRBJ2-1; 10 bases match TRBD2. Germline-derived CDR1 and CDR2 are SGHNT and YYREEE (reference sequence). J gave up 7 bases and V 4 bases, and 20 bases lay outside the gene matches. CDR3 length: 19 residues. The CDR3 DNA reads TGTGCCAGCAGCCCCCCCTCAGGGCGTCGGTTTAGCGGGAGGAATGAGCAGTTCTTC. Translating it yields CASSPPSGRRFSGRNEQFF. Drawing the rest from reference TRBV5-4 and TRBJ2-1, the complete variable domain is ETGVTQSPTHLIKTRGQQVTLRCSSQSGHNTVSWYQQALGQGPQFIFQYYREEENGRGNFPPRFSGLQFPNYSSELNVNALELDDSALYLCASSPPSGRRFSGRNEQFFGPGTRLTVL.

This chain links TRBV7-3 with TRBJ2-1, with D perhaps TRBD1 (7 bases). The germline V gene has CDR1 SGHTA and CDR2 FQGTGA. V lost 1 base to trimming and J lost 2 bases, with 12 bases between them. This CDR3 is 16 amino acids long. The CDR3 here is CASSLMGRGAYNEQFF. The CDR3 DNA follows: TGTGCCAGCAGCTTAATGGGCAGGGGGGCCTACAATGAGCAGTTCTTC. Looking up the rest from reference TRBV7-3 and TRBJ2-1 gives the full variable domain: GAGVSQTPSNKVTEKGKYVELRCDPISGHTALYWYRQSLGQGPEFLIYFQGTGAADDSGLPNDRFFAVRPEGSVSTLKIQRTERGDSAVYLCASSLMGRGAYNEQFFGPGTRLTVL.

As regards this clone: This CDR3 is also generated by other DNA sequences in the sample. The chain employs TRBV30 and TRBJ1-1; D is possibly TRBD1 (5 bases). The V gene's germline CDR1 is GTSNPN and CDR2 SVGIG (reference sequence). This CDR3 has 13 amino acids. The V gene lost 3 bases and the J gene lost 3 bases, with 11 bases spanning the gap. CDR3 sequence (DNA): TGTGCCTGGAGCGTGCGGGGGGACACTGAAGCTTTCTTT. As protein: CAWSVRGDTEAFF.

The chain couples TRBV5-5 to TRBJ2-1; 9 bases line up with TRBD1. The CDR3 runs 15 residues. Germline V gene lookup returns CDR1 SGHKS and CDR2 YYEKEE (reference sequence). After removal of 0 bases from V and 3 bases from J, the junction contained 1 base not matched to a gene. The CDR3 DNA sequence: TGTGCCAGCAGCTTGGGGACAGGGGTCTACAATGAGCAGTTCTTC. Encoded protein: CASSLGTGVYNEQFF.

The rearrangement links TRBV9 to TRBJ1-2; 9 nucleotides line up with TRBD1. The germline CDR1 and CDR2 sequences are SGDLS and YYNGEE. J lost 5 bases, V lost 7 bases, and 9 bases had no gene match. This CDR3 is built from 14 residues. As DNA, the CDR3 is TGTGCCAGCGGGGGGGACAGGGTCCCATATGGCTACACCTTC. Residues: CASGGDRVPYGYTF.

The V and J genes are TRBV30 and TRBJ1-2; D not resolved. V gave up 0 bases and J gave up 4 bases, with 12 bases separating them. Germline CDR1 GTSNPN, CDR2 SVGIG (reference sequence). The CDR3 is 14 residues long. The CDR3 loop reads CAWSVGRRGYGYTF. Written as DNA, the CDR3 is TGTGCCTGGAGTGTCGGCAGACGGGGCTATGGCTACACCTTC. Complete variable domain (other parts from reference TRBV30 and TRBJ1-2): SQTIHQWPATLVQPVGSPLSLECTVEGTSNPNLYWYRQAAGRGLQLLFYSVGIGQISSEVPQNLSASRPQDRQFILSSKKLLLSDSGFYLCAWSVGRRGYGYTFGSGTRLTVV.

The chain carries TRBV6-5 and TRBJ1-5; 9 nucleotides match TRBD1. Germline assignment: CDR1 MNHEY and CDR2 SVGAGI. This CDR3 spans 14 amino acids. V trimming: 8 bases; J trimming: 2 bases; junction bases outside the gene matches: 4. The CDR3 reads CASRGQGGNQPQHF. The CDR3 bases are TGTGCCAGCCGGGGACAGGGAGGCAATCAGCCCCAGCATTTT.

CDR3 amino acids: CASSHTPYGYTF. The CDR3 DNA follows: TGTGCCAGCAGCCACACGCCCTATGGCTACACCTTC. The chain carries TRBV7-8 and TRBJ1-2; D remains unclear. Germline V gene data show CDR1 as SGHVS and CDR2 as FQNEAQ. The CDR3 extends over 12 amino acids. Trimming shortened V by 5 bases and J by 4 bases, and 8 bases separated the two germline ends.

The chain recombines TRBV25-1 with TRBJ1-2, with a weak D call TRBD1 (6 bases). The CDR3 extends over 16 amino acids. The germline V and J ends were trimmed by 8 bases and 0 bases, with 19 bases remaining between them. CDR1 is MGHDK and CDR2 is SYGVNS in the germline V gene. DNA of the CDR3: TGTGCCAGCGCTGGGGGTGGACAGAGGACTAACTATGGCTACACCTTC. Translating gives CASAGGGQRTNYGYTF.

V gene TRBV6-5 combines with J gene TRBJ1-2; 8 nucleotides agree with TRBD1. The CDR3 has 13 residues. After removal of 8 bases from V and 4 bases from J, the junction contained 6 bases not matched to a gene. Germline CDR1 reads MNHEY; CDR2 reads SVGAGI. The CDR3 loop is CASQGQVLYGYTF. CDR3 sequence (DNA): TGTGCCAGCCAGGGACAGGTACTCTATGGCTACACCTTC.

The chain uses TRBV29-1 and TRBJ2-1, with 7 bases identical to TRBD2. Germline V gives CDR1 SQVTM, CDR2 ANQGSEA. Trimming took 3 bases from V and 5 from J; bases not matched to a gene: 7. This CDR3 contains 14 residues. The CDR3 protein is CSVDSPSGHNEQFF. The DNA of the CDR3 is TGCAGCGTTGATAGTCCTAGCGGCCACAATGAGCAGTTCTTC.

The rearrangement joins TRBV6-1 to TRBJ1-6; 7 bases line up with TRBD1. Germline V lookup: CDR1 MNHNS, CDR2 SASEGT. V lost 10 bases, J lost 7 bases, and 7 bases stayed unmatched. The CDR3 runs to 13 residues. The CDR3 loop is CATSHRGNSPLHF. The CDR3 coding sequence is TGTGCCACGTCGCACAGGGGCAATTCACCCCTCCACTTT.

J is TRBJ1-1 and V is TRBV3-1 (or the pseudogene TRBV3-2), with 9 bases that match TRBD1. CDR1 LGHDT and CDR2 YNNKEL come from the germline V gene (reference sequence). The junction had 8 bases not matched to a gene; V was cut back by 1 base and J by 5 bases. This CDR3 spans 16 amino acids. The CDR3 DNA reads as TGTGCCAGCAGCCAAGGTGGGACAGGGTATCGGACTGAAGCTTTCTTT. Amino acid sequence: CASSQGGTGYRTEAFF.

The chain combines TRBV27 with TRBJ1-2; TRBD1 aligns across 7 bases. J gave up 8 bases and V 5 bases, and 20 bases lay outside the gene matches. In germline, CDR1 is MNHEY, CDR2 SMNVEV (reference sequence). CDR3 length: 17 residues. In nucleotides, the CDR3 is TGTGCCAGCAGTGGGGTGGGTACAGGGGAAAGAGTTGGGGGCTACACCTTC. Protein sequence: CASSGVGTGERVGGYTF.

The rearrangement links TRBV27 to TRBJ1-6, with a weak D call TRBD1 (5 bases). This CDR3 has 14 residues. V dropped 6 bases and J dropped 7 bases, with 13 bases sitting between them. CDR1 is MNHEY, CDR2 SMNVEV, per germline (reference sequence). The CDR3 DNA reads TGTGCCAGCAGCCCCCGGGGGGGGAATTCACCCCTCCACTTT. Residues: CASSPRGGNSPLHF.

The V and J genes are TRBV12-3 or TRBV12-4 and TRBJ2-3; 8 bases match TRBD2. V shed 7 bases and J 8 bases; nucleotides not matched to a gene: 8. The CDR3 is 13 amino acids. CDR3 nucleotides: TGTGCCAGCATGCGTCGGGAGGGTGTTACGCAGTATTTT. Residues: CASMRREGVTQYF.